The clone carrying this T cell receptor beta chain has a count of ten or more. It was with a sample-barcoded 5' primer and a J-beta primer mix that a second PCR of about 6 to 12 cycles was run. Each CDR3 protein gets one entry after TCRdb re-called the 5' RACE reads with MiXCR. The sample records 850,000 to 950,000 distinct CDR3 sequences, around 30% being singletons. This sample stems from a study of blood T cells in healthy people across ages. CDR3 length: 14 residues. In germline, CDR1 is SGHTA, CDR2 FQGNSA. V lost 3 bases to trimming and J lost 6 bases, with 12 bases between them. The sequenced sample consisted of blood. The clonotype was recovered from a woman of 80 years or more in good health. The chain couples TRBV7-2 to TRBJ1-5, with TRBD1 as a possible D gene (5 bases). The CDR3, as DNA: TGTGCCAGCAGCTTGTTGGGGGTTGGTCAGCCCCAGCATTTT. Protein product: CASSLLGVGQPQHF.